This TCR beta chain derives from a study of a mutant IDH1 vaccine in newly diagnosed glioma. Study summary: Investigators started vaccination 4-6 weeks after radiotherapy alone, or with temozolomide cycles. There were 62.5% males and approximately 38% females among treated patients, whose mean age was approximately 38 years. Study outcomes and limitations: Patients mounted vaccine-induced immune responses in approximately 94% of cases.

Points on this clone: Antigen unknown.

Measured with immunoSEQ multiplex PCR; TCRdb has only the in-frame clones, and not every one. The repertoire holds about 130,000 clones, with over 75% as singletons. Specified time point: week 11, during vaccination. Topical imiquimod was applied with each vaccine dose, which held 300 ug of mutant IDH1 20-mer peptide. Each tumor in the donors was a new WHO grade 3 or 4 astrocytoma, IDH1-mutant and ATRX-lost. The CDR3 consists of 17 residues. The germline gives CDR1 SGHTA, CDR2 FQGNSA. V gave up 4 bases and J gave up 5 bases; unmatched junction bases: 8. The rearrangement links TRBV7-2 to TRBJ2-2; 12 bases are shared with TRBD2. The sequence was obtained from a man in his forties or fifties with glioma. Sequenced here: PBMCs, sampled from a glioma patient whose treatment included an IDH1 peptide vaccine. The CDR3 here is CASSSLAGGRGTGELFF. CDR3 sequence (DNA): TGTGCCAGCAGCTCACTAGCGGGGGGCCGGGGGACCGGGGAGCTGTTTTTT.